This passage covers 20 T cell receptor beta chains from one sample sequenced in a study of blood T cell repertoires in COVID-19. Sequencing was performed with immunoSEQ multiplex PCR; in TCRdb, only in-frame clones are kept and a portion is missing. The data contain about 260,000 clones, 84% of them singletons. Sequencing was carried out using PBMCs or T cells enriched from blood (not recorded which). The receptor source for this set is a man aged 30 to 45 with acute COVID-19.

The J gene is TRBJ2-2, the V gene TRBV5-1, with 7 bases lining up with TRBD1. Germline V lookup: CDR1 SGHRS, CDR2 YFSETQ. J gave up 1 base and V 5 bases, and 14 bases lay outside the gene matches. CDR3 length: 18 residues. The CDR3 nucleotides are TGCGCCAGCAGGGAAAACAAAGCCGGGACAGTGAACACCGGGGAGCTGTTTTTT. Its protein product is CASRENKAGTVNTGELFF.

The chain joins TRBV29-1 to TRBJ2-4, with 12 bases aligning to TRBD2. V trimming: 4 bases; J trimming: 1 base; junction bases outside the gene matches: 17. The CDR3 extends over 20 amino acids. Germline V gene data show CDR1 as SQVTM and CDR2 as ANQGSEA. CDR3 sequence reads: CSVVGHRSSGGVLAKNIQYF. CDR3 coding DNA: TGCAGCGTTGTGGGCCATAGGTCTAGCGGGGGGGTGTTGGCCAAAAACATTCAGTACTTC.

The V gene is TRBV10-1, the J gene TRBJ1-1, with 7 bases identical to TRBD1. This CDR3 has 14 amino acids. Germline V gene lookup returns CDR1 WNHNN and CDR2 SYGVQD (reference sequence). The V segment lost 5 bases and the J segment 4 bases; nucleotides outside the gene matches: 7. Here the CDR3 reads CASSRQGSPTEAFF. CDR3 DNA: TGCGCCAGCAGTCGACAGGGCTCCCCCACTGAAGCTTTCTTT.

The rearrangement links TRBV14 to TRBJ1-2, with TRBD1 identical over 11 bases. The germline gives CDR1 SGHDN, CDR2 FVKESK. With 1 base clipped from V and 3 bases from J, the junction kept 1 base outside the gene matches. The CDR3 covers 15 residues. CDR3: CASSQAGQGDYGYTF. CDR3 DNA sequence: TGTGCCAGCAGCCAAGCGGGACAGGGGGACTATGGCTACACCTTC.

Only a few counts were recorded for this clone. V usage is TRBV10-3 and J usage is TRBJ2-1; TRBD2 aligns across 14 bases. The CDR3 consists of 14 residues. CDR1 ENHRY and CDR2 SYGVKD come from the germline V gene. With 10 bases clipped from V and 9 bases from J, the junction kept 8 bases outside the gene matches. CDR3 protein: CATGLAGDSSEQFF. The CDR3 DNA sequence: TGTGCCACGGGACTAGCGGGAGATTCTAGTGAGCAGTTCTTC.

This clone was seen more than once but under ten times. The genes are TRBV18 and TRBJ2-7; TRBD1 might be the D (6 bases). The CDR3 sequence is 14 residues long. Germline CDR1 KGHSH, CDR2 LQKENI. V gave up 3 bases and J gave up 3 bases, with 12 bases separating them. The CDR3 nucleotides read TGTGCCAGCTCACCGGCAGGGGCTCGCTACGAGCAGTACGTC. It codes for CASSPAGARYEQYV.

The gene calls are TRBV18 and TRBJ2-2; no clear D. The CDR3 sequence is 16 residues long. Between the trimmed V and J ends, which lost 0 bases and 2 bases, there was a span of 10 bases. Per germline, CDR1 KGHSH and CDR2 LQKENI. The CDR3 protein is CASSPPWADNTGELFF. Here the CDR3 DNA reads TGTGCCAGCTCACCACCGTGGGCAGATAACACCGGGGAGCTGTTTTTT.

This chain uses TRBV28 with TRBJ1-5, with D maybe TRBD1 (6 bases). This CDR3 region has 14 residues. Germline V gene lookup returns CDR1 MDHEN and CDR2 SYDVKM. V was trimmed by 8 bases and J by 6 bases, leaving 17 bases between them. The CDR3 sequence: CASFTRQGSQPQHF. The CDR3 coding sequence is TGTGCCAGCTTCACCAGGCAGGGGAGTCAGCCCCAGCATTTT.

This chain links TRBV29-1 with TRBJ1-2; D unclear. Trimming stripped 3 bases from V and 2 bases from J, with 19 bases between. Germline V gene sequence: CDR1 SQVTM, CDR2 ANQGSEA. The CDR3 runs to 16 residues. CDR3 sequence reads: CSVDYRAAPANYGYTF. In DNA, the CDR3 is TGCAGCGTTGACTACAGAGCAGCACCAGCCAACTATGGCTACACCTTC.

This clone has a handful of counts. The chain employs TRBV24-1 and TRBJ2-3, with D unclear. The germline V gene has CDR1 KGHDR and CDR2 SFDVKD. This CDR3 is built from 16 residues. Trimming cost V 0 bases and J 2 bases, with 11 bases left between them. The CDR3 nucleotides read TGTGCCACCAGTGATTTGACCGTGAGCGACACAGATACGCAGTATTTT. This encodes CATSDLTVSDTDTQYF.

This chain links TRBV6-5 with TRBJ2-1; D is perhaps TRBD2 (5 bases). Germline-derived CDR1 and CDR2 are MNHEY and SVGAGI. The V gene lost 2 bases and the J gene lost 0 bases, with 11 bases spanning the gap. The CDR3 has 16 residues. The CDR3 here is CASSYDSRGSYNEQFF. The DNA for the CDR3 is TGTGCCAGCAGTTACGACTCACGGGGCTCCTACAATGAGCAGTTCTTC.

For this clone: Its ends do not fully match the called genes, so a read error is possible. The rearrangement joins TRBV5-1 to TRBJ2-1; 7 bases are a match to TRBD1. CDR1 is SGHRS and CDR2 is YFSETQ in the germline V gene. This CDR3 is 15 amino acids long. The CDR3 sequence: CASSPDRAEVNEQFF. The DNA of the CDR3 is TGTGCCAGCAGCCCAGACAGGGCCGAGGTCAATGAGCAGTTCTTC.

The V and J genes are TRBV27 and TRBJ1-6, with 10 bases fitting TRBD1. Germline values: CDR1 MNHEY, CDR2 SMNVEV (reference sequence). V lost 2 bases, J lost 5 bases, and 12 bases stayed unmatched. The CDR3 runs to 19 residues. This CDR3 reads CASSLTFRQGAANNSPLHF. For the CDR3, the DNA is TGTGCCAGCAGTTTAACTTTCAGACAGGGGGCGGCTAATAATTCACCCCTCCACTTT.

The gene calls are TRBV2 and TRBJ2-1; TRBD1 aligns across 10 bases. This CDR3 is built from 15 residues. Germline V gene data show CDR1 as SNHLY and CDR2 as FYNNEI. J was trimmed by 7 bases and V by 2 bases; bases with no gene match: 5. This CDR3 reads CASSERQGARNEQFF. CDR3 nucleotide sequence: TGTGCCAGCAGTGAAAGACAGGGGGCGCGTAATGAGCAGTTCTTC.

This CDR3 is CASSEPGQGSYGYTF. In nucleotides, the CDR3 is TGTGCCAGCAGTGAACCGGGACAGGGTAGCTATGGCTACACCTTC. The chain recombines TRBV6-1 with TRBJ1-2, with TRBD1 identical over 9 bases. Germline values: CDR1 MNHNS, CDR2 SASEGT. The CDR3 spans 15 residues. The V segment lost 2 bases and the J segment 4 bases; nucleotides outside the gene matches: 5.

V is TRBV20-1 and J is TRBJ2-3; 7 bases match TRBD2. This CDR3 has 16 amino acids. The V gene end was trimmed by 3 bases and the J gene end by 3 bases; junction bases not matched to a gene: 12. Germline CDR1 is DFQATT and CDR2 is SNEGSKA (reference sequence). The CDR3 here is CSASLSGGSITDTQYF. The CDR3 DNA follows: TGCAGTGCTAGTCTCAGCGGCGGGAGTATTACAGATACGCAGTATTTT.

The V call is TRBV6-1, the J call TRBJ1-5, with D tentatively TRBD1 (5 bases). The CDR3 is made up of 15 amino acids. Trimming shortened V by 7 bases and J by 7 bases, and 20 bases separated the two germline ends. Germline CDR1 reads MNHNS; CDR2 reads SASEGT. CDR3 nucleotides: TGTGCCAGCACTCCGAGAAAAGGGGCCAGGCAGCCCCAGCATTTT. This gives the protein CASTPRKGARQPQHF.

The chain carries TRBV11-2 and TRBJ1-2, with TRBD1 matching 7 bases. Trimming took 1 base from V and 2 from J; bases not matched to a gene: 4. From germline, CDR1 is SGHAT and CDR2 FQNNGV. The length of the CDR3 is 15 residues. Written as DNA, the CDR3 is TGTGCCAGCAGCTTAGGGGTGGGACAGAACTATGGCTACACCTTC. Amino acid sequence: CASSLGVGQNYGYTF.

The CDR3 DNA reads as TGTGCCACCAGTGATTATACAGGGGGCCTAGAGACCCAGTACTTC. Translation gives CATSDYTGGLETQYF. V usage is TRBV24-1 and J usage is TRBJ2-5; 9 positions match TRBD1. CDR1 is KGHDR and CDR2 is SFDVKD in the germline V gene. CDR3 size: 15 residues. V shed 2 bases, J shed 4 bases, and the junction held 4 bases outside the gene matches.

A few counts support this clone. The rearrangement joins TRBV5-4 to TRBJ1-1, with unresolved D. Germline CDR1 is SGHNT and CDR2 is YYREEE (reference sequence). This CDR3 spans 15 amino acids. V lost 4 bases to trimming and J lost 1 base, with 14 bases between them. The CDR3 DNA follows: TGTGCCAGCAGCCCCCCTCGGGGAGGGAACACTGAAGCTTTCTTT. It is translated as CASSPPRGGNTEAFF. The whole variable domain, filled in from reference TRBV5-4 and TRBJ1-1, reads ETGVTQSPTHLIKTRGQQVTLRCSSQSGHNTVSWYQQALGQGPQFIFQYYREEENGRGNFPPRFSGLQFPNYSSELNVNALELDDSALYLCASSPPRGGNTEAFFGQGTRLTVV.